These T cell receptor beta chains were read from a single sample in a study of T cell responses to AZD1222 COVID-19 vaccine. Here immunoSEQ multiplex PCR was the method, and the copy in TCRdb shows in-frame clones only, minus some. The sample holds 75,000 to 100,000 clones, 89% seen once. Sample: peripheral blood, taken on day 0 of AZD1222 vaccination. These receptors were collected from an adult in good health. The CDR3 runs from the conserved cysteine through the conserved F or W. D genes are given only for firm matches. Some rows mark clone size as missing; the rest say once, few, many or name a class of expanded clone.

size: few
D: NA
V: TRBV7-9
J: TRBJ1-3
length: 14
CDR3: CASSAGISGNTIYF
DNA: TGTGCCAGCAGCGCAGGGATTTCGGGAAACACCATATATTTT

size: NA
D: NA
V: TRBV5-5
J: TRBJ1-4
length: 15
CDR3: CASSRSGGPNEKLFF
DNA: TGTGCCAGCAGCCGCTCCGGGGGGCCTAATGAAAAACTGTTTTTT

size: once
D: TRBD2
V: TRBV29-1
J: TRBJ2-7
length: 15
CDR3: CSVEVVAGAPGEQYF
DNA: TGCAGCGTTGAAGTGGTGGCGGGAGCCCCAGGGGAGCAGTACTTC

size: NA
D: NA
V: TRBV5-8
J: TRBJ1-2
length: 15
CDR3: CASSSGLRANYGYTF
DNA: TGTGCCAGCAGTTCTGGACTGAGAGCTAACTATGGCTACACCTTC

size: once
D: NA
V: TRBV6-4
J: TRBJ2-1
length: 13
CDR3: CASSTTLGNEQFF
DNA: TGTGCCAGCAGTACCACCCTAGGAAATGAGCAGTTCTTC

size: NA
D: TRBD1
V: TRBV30
J: TRBJ2-7
length: 18
CDR3: CAWSPILLTGGYPYEQYF
DNA: TGTGCCTGGAGTCCCATTCTCCTGACAGGGGGGTACCCCTACGAGCAGTACTTC

size: NA
D: NA
V: TRBV11-2
J: TRBJ2-7
length: 13
CDR3: CASSLGQGNEQYF
DNA: TGTGCCAGCAGCTTAGGGCAGGGAAACGAGCAGTACTTC

size: NA
D: TRBD2
V: TRBV7-9
J: TRBJ2-1
length: 17
CDR3: CASSLTASGGSYNEQFF
DNA: TGTGCCAGCAGCTTAACTGCTAGCGGGGGATCCTACAATGAGCAGTTCTTC

size: NA
D: TRBD1
V: TRBV18
J: TRBJ1-2
length: 18
CDR3: CASSPIPAAGTGVSGYTF
DNA: TGTGCCAGCTCACCAATCCCCGCGGCCGGGACAGGGGTCTCGGGCTACACCTTC

size: few
D: TRBD1
V: TRBV7-2
J: TRBJ2-1
length: 14
CDR3: CASSGPGQGVWQFF
DNA: TGTGCCAGCAGCGGACCGGGACAGGGGGTCTGGCAGTTCTTC

size: few
D: NA
V: TRBV5-8
J: TRBJ1-1
length: 13
CDR3: CASSSWGSTEAFF
DNA: TGTGCCAGCAGCTCCTGGGGTAGCACTGAAGCTTTCTTT

size: NA
D: TRBD1
V: TRBV19
J: TRBJ1-2
length: 15
CDR3: CASSLTWTGNYGYTF
DNA: TGTGCCAGTAGCCTAACCTGGACAGGGAACTATGGCTACACCTTC

size: NA
D: TRBD1
V: TRBV27
J: TRBJ1-2
length: 17
CDR3: CASSSVAGGYEDYGYTF
DNA: TGTGCCAGCAGTAGCGTGGCAGGGGGGTACGAGGACTATGGCTACACCTTC

size: NA
D: TRBD2
V: TRBV27
J: TRBJ2-4
length: 18
CDR3: CASSSGLAGGGAKNIQYF
DNA: TGTGCCAGCAGTTCGGGACTAGCGGGAGGGGGTGCCAAAAACATTCAGTACTTC

size: NA
D: NA
V: TRBV3-1/TRBV3-2
J: TRBJ1-4
length: 14
CDR3: CASSQRRGDEKLFF
DNA: TGTGCCAGCAGCCAAAGACGGGGGGATGAAAAACTGTTTTTT

size: NA
D: NA
V: TRBV27
J: TRBJ1-1
length: 13
CDR3: CASSLRRNTEAFF
DNA: TGTGCCAGCAGTTTACGGAGGAACACTGAAGCTTTCTTT

size: NA
D: TRBD1
V: TRBV7-2
J: TRBJ1-2
length: 16
CDR3: CASSWVEVTGESGYTF
DNA: TGTGCCAGCAGCTGGGTGGAAGTGACAGGGGAGAGTGGCTACACCTTC

size: NA
D: NA
V: TRBV10-2
J: TRBJ1-1
length: 16
CDR3: CASSGDRGYGTTEAFF
DNA: TGCGCCAGCAGTGGGGATCGGGGATATGGGACAACGGAAGCTTTCTTT

size: NA
D: NA
V: TRBV19
J: TRBJ1-3
length: 18
CDR3: CASLFRGGRPSSGNTIYF
DNA: TGTGCCAGTCTCTTTAGGGGGGGTCGACCGAGCTCTGGAAACACCATATATTTT

size: NA
D: NA
V: TRBV6-2/TRBV6-3
J: TRBJ2-7
length: 15
CDR3: CASSYRGASSYEQYF
DNA: TGTGCCAGCAGTTACAGAGGGGCGAGCTCCTACGAGCAGTACTTC

size: few
D: NA
V: TRBV2
J: TRBJ1-5
length: 13
CDR3: CASSEVWDQPQHF
DNA: TGTGCCAGCAGTGAAGTCTGGGATCAGCCCCAGCATTTT

size: NA
D: TRBD1
V: TRBV6-5
J: TRBJ1-1
length: 14
CDR3: CASRRGQLNTEAFF
DNA: TGTGCCAGCAGGAGGGGACAGCTGAACACTGAAGCTTTCTTT

size: once
D: TRBD2
V: TRBV6-5
J: TRBJ2-1
length: 14
CDR3: CASLSGGAYNEQFF
DNA: TGTGCCAGCCTGAGCGGGGGGGCCTACAATGAGCAGTTCTTC

size: NA
D: NA
V: TRBV11-2
J: TRBJ2-2
length: 15
CDR3: CASSLQGEGTGELFF
DNA: TGTGCCAGCAGCCTGCAGGGCGAGGGCACCGGGGAGCTGTTTTTT

size: NA
D: TRBD1
V: TRBV24-1
J: TRBJ2-3
length: 14
CDR3: CATSAGQGADTQYF
DNA: TGTGCCACCAGTGCAGGACAGGGGGCAGATACGCAGTATTTT